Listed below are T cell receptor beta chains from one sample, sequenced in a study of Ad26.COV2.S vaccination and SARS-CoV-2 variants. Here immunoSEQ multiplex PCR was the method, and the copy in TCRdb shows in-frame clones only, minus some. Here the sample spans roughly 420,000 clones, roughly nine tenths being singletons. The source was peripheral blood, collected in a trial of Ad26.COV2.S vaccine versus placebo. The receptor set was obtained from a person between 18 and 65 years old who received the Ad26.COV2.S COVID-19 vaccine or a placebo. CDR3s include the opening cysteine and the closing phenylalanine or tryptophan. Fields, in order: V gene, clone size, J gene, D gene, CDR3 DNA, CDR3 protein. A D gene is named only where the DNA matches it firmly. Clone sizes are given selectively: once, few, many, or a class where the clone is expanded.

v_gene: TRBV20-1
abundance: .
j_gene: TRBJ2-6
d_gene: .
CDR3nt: TGCAGTGCTAGTGAGGGCTCTGGGGCCAACGTCCTGACTTTC
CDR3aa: CSASEGSGANVLTF

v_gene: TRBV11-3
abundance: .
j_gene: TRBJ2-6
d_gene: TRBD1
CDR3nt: TGTGCCAGCAGCTTAGAGATGGACAGGGCTACGGCTGGGGCCAACGTCCTGACTTTC
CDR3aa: CASSLEMDRATAGANVLTF

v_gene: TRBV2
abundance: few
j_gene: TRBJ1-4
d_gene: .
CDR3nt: TGTGCCAGCAGCCGAAGTACGAATGGGGAAAAACTGTTTTTT
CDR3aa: CASSRSTNGEKLFF

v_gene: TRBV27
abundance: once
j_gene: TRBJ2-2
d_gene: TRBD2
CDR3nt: TGTGCCAGCAGTTCCTTCCTAGCGGGAAACACCGGGGAGCTGTTTTTT
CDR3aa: CASSSFLAGNTGELFF

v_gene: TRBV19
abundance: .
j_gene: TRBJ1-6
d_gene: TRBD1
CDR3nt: TGTGCCAGTTCAGGGGGCACACGGACTTCACCCCTCCACTTT
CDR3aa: CASSGGTRTSPLHF

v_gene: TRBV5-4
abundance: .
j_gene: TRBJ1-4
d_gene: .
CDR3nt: TGTGCCAGCAGCGTACAGGTGGATGAAAAACTGTTTTTT
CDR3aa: CASSVQVDEKLFF

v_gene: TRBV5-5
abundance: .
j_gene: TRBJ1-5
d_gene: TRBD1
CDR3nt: TGTGCCAGCAGCAAAAAGGGACAGGGAACTTATGGGGATCAGCCCCAGCATTTT
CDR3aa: CASSKKGQGTYGDQPQHF

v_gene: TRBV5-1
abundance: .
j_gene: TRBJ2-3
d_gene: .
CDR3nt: TGCGCCAGCAGCTTTTCCGGGGTCACAGATACGCAGTATTTT
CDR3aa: CASSFSGVTDTQYF

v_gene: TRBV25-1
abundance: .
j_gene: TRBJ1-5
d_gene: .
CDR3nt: TGTGCCAGCAGTGAATATGTGGGCCAGCCCCAGCATTTT
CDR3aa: CASSEYVGQPQHF

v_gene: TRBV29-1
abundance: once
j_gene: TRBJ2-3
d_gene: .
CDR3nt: TGCAGCGCACAGGGACTTCTCACAGATACGCAGTATTTT
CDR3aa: CSAQGLLTDTQYF

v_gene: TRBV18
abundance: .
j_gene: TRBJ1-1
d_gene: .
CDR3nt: TGTGCCAGCTCACCACTTCAGGGACCGGGTGAAGCTTTCTTT
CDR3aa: CASSPLQGPGEAFF

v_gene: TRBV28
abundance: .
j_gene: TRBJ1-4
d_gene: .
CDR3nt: TGTGCCAGCAGTCACCCCCGGACGGCCAGCACAACTAATGAAAAACTGTTTTTT
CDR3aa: CASSHPRTASTTNEKLFF

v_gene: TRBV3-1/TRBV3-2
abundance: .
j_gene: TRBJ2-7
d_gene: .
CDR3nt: TGTGCCAGCAGCCACGGCAGGGAGGCCCACGAGCAGTACTTC
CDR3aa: CASSHGREAHEQYF

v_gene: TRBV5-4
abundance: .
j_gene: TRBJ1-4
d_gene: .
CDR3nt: TGTGCCAGCGGGCCGAGAGGGGAAAAACTGTTTTTT
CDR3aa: CASGPRGEKLFF

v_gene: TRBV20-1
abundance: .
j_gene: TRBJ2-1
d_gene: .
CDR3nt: TGCAGTGCTCAGCAGGGATACGAGCAGTTCTTC
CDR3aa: CSAQQGYEQFF

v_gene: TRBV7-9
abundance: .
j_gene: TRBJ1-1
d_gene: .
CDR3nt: TGTGCCAGCAACCACCTCCAAGCTTTCTTT
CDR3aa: CASNHLQAFF

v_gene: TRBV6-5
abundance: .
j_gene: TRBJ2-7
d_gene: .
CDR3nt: TGTGCCAGCAGGCTTCGGCCTACCTACGAGCAGTACTTC
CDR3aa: CASRLRPTYEQYF

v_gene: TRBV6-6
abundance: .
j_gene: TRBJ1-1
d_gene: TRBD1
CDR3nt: TGTGCCAGCAGTCCCCTAGCCGGGACAGGGGGTTGGGGCACTGAAGCTTTCTTT
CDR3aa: CASSPLAGTGGWGTEAFF

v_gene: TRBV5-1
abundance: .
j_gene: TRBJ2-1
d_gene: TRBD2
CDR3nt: TGCGCCAGCAGTCGACTAGCGGGTAACTCCTACAATGAGCAGTTCTTC
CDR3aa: CASSRLAGNSYNEQFF

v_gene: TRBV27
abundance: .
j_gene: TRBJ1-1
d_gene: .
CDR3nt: TGTGCCAGCAGCCCGCGGGGGACTATGCACACTGAAGCTTTCTTT
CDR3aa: CASSPRGTMHTEAFF

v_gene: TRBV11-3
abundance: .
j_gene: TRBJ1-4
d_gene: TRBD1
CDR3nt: TGTGCCAGCAGTACCCGGGACAGGGCCCCTCCTGAACTGTTTTTT
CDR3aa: CASSTRDRAPPELFF

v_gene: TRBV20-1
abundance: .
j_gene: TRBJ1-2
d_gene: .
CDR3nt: TGCAGTGCTAGTCAGGTGTCGAACTATGGCTACACCTTC
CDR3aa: CSASQVSNYGYTF

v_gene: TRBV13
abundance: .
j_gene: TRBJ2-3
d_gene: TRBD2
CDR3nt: TGTGCCAGCAGCCCCACAGGACTAGCGGGTTCAGATACGCAGTATTTT
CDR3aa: CASSPTGLAGSDTQYF

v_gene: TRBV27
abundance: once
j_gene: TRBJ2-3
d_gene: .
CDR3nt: TGTGCCAGCAGACGGGGCACAGATACGCAGTATTTT
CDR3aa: CASRRGTDTQYF

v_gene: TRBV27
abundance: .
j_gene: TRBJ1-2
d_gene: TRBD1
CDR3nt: TGTGCCAGCAGTTATAACCCACAAACAGGGGCAGACTATGGCTACACCTTC
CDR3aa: CASSYNPQTGADYGYTF